The 21 T cell receptor beta chains below come from one sample, sequenced in a study of CD8+ T cells in alopecia areata. The treatment denotes: oral pan-JAK inhibitor, 5-10 mg twice daily. It was cDNA, reverse transcribed from extracted RNA, that served as the sequencing template. Sequenced by immunoSEQ multiplex PCR; TCRdb stores in-frame clones only, minus some. The sample lists about 94,000 clones; about 71% were seen once. This sample comprised CD8+ T cells sorted from blood, obtained at approximately week 45, from a patient treated with tofacitinib. Receptors originate from a human donor with alopecia areata.

The chain employs TRBV5-1 and TRBJ2-3; D gene unclear. The V gene's germline CDR1 is SGHRS and CDR2 YFSETQ. V was clipped by 4 bases and J by 6 bases, with 9 bases between them. The CDR3 loop spans 12 amino acids. The CDR3 DNA sequence: TGCGCCAGCAGCGGGCAGGTTGATACGCAGTATTTT. Amino acids: CASSGQVDTQYF. Filled out from reference TRBV5-1 and TRBJ2-3, the complete variable domain reads KAGVTQTPRYLIKTRGQQVTLSCSPISGHRSVSWYQQTPGQGLQFLFEYFSETQRNKGNFPGRFSGRQFSNSRSEMNVSTLELGDSALYLCASSGQVDTQYFGPGTRLTVL.

In this sample, this clone turned up a few times. The V gene is TRBV30, the J gene TRBJ2-1, with D possibly matching TRBD1 (5 bases). CDR3 length: 14 residues. Trimming removed 5 bases from V and 6 bases from J, with 17 bases in between. CDR1 is GTSNPN and CDR2 is SVGIG in the germline V gene (reference sequence). The CDR3: CAWEYGHSPNEQFF. The CDR3, as DNA: TGTGCCTGGGAGTATGGACACTCTCCCAATGAGCAGTTCTTC. Full variable domain (remainder filled in from reference TRBV30 and TRBJ2-1): SQTIHQWPATLVQPVGSPLSLECTVEGTSNPNLYWYRQAAGRGLQLLFYSVGIGQISSEVPQNLSASRPQDRQFILSSKKLLLSDSGFYLCAWEYGHSPNEQFFGPGTRLTVL.

The chain uses TRBV19 and TRBJ1-1, with D uncertain. This CDR3 is built from 12 residues. Trimming took off 10 bases at V and 1 base at J, with 10 bases between the two ends. Germline lookup yields CDR1 LNHDA and CDR2 SQIVND (reference sequence). The CDR3 DNA reads TGTGCCACGAGGCCCGGGAACACTGAAGCTTTCTTT. This translates into CATRPGNTEAFF.

This clone was counted a few times. The chain combines TRBV14 with TRBJ1-1, with D unclear. The V end was cut by 1 base, the J end by 1 base, with 10 bases between. CDR1 SGHDN and CDR2 FVKESK come from the germline V gene. The length of the CDR3 is 15 residues. The CDR3 is CASSQGGRRNTEAFF. The CDR3 DNA follows: TGTGCCAGCAGCCAAGGGGGAAGGAGGAACACTGAAGCTTTCTTT.

J is TRBJ1-1 and V is TRBV19; D not certain. The V gene's germline CDR1 is LNHDA and CDR2 SQIVND (reference sequence). Trimming pared 4 bases from V and 10 bases from J, leaving 10 bases between. This CDR3 region has 11 residues. The CDR3 DNA follows: TGTGCCAGTAGTAAAGGGAATGCAGCTTTCTTT. Translation: CASSKGNAAFF.

The rearrangement uses TRBV6-5 and TRBJ2-1; 10 bases agree with TRBD2. Trimming at V came to 5 bases and at J to 7 bases, leaving 5 bases not matched to a gene. This CDR3 contains 14 residues. From germline, CDR1 is MNHEY and CDR2 SVGAGI. CDR3 sequence: CASSLLAGENEQFF. In nucleotides, the CDR3 is TGTGCCAGCAGTCTGCTAGCGGGAGAAAATGAGCAGTTCTTC.

The rearrangement joins TRBV28 to TRBJ1-2; D is ambiguous. Trimming stripped 7 bases from V and 8 bases from J, with 14 bases between. This CDR3 has 12 residues. Looked up from germline, CDR1 is MDHEN and CDR2 is SYDVKM. DNA for the CDR3: TGTGCCAGCACCGAAGGCTGGGAAGGCTACACCTTC. This translates into CASTEGWEGYTF.

The V and J genes are TRBV30 and TRBJ2-1; TRBD1 is a possible D gene (5 bases). The germline V and J ends were trimmed by 2 bases and 5 bases, with 7 bases remaining between them. CDR3 length: 12 amino acids. CDR1 and CDR2 (germline): GTSNPN, SVGIG (reference sequence). Written as DNA, the CDR3 is TGTGCCTGGAGTCACAGGAACAATGAGCAGTTCTTC. This encodes CAWSHRNNEQFF. The whole variable domain, filled in from reference TRBV30 and TRBJ2-1, reads SQTIHQWPATLVQPVGSPLSLECTVEGTSNPNLYWYRQAAGRGLQLLFYSVGIGQISSEVPQNLSASRPQDRQFILSSKKLLLSDSGFYLCAWSHRNNEQFFGPGTRLTVL.

The V call is TRBV7-8, the J call TRBJ2-5, with 7 positions matching TRBD1. Looked up from germline, CDR1 is SGHVS and CDR2 is FQNEAQ. J was trimmed by 5 bases and V by 4 bases; bases with no gene match: 7. The CDR3 extends over 14 amino acids. CDR3 bases: TGTGCCAGCAGCTCCACAGGGGCGCTGGAGACCCAGTACTTC. Encoded protein: CASSSTGALETQYF.

V and J are TRBV13 and TRBJ1-1; 9 bases are shared with TRBD1. In germline, CDR1 is PRHDT, CDR2 FYEKMQ (reference sequence). This CDR3 is 14 amino acids long. V was pared by 8 bases and J by 3 bases, with 7 bases of the junction left unmatched. CDR3 residues: CASATGGWDTEAFF. CDR3 DNA sequence: TGTGCCAGCGCGACAGGGGGTTGGGACACTGAAGCTTTCTTT.

This clone turned up a few times. The chain links TRBV28 to TRBJ2-1, with 7 bases lining up with TRBD1. After removal of 9 bases from V and 15 bases from J, the junction contained 17 bases not matched to a gene. The CDR3 runs to 13 residues. The germline gives CDR1 MDHEN, CDR2 SYDVKM. The CDR3: CASRHPGQPWGFF. CDR3 coding DNA: TGTGCCAGTAGACATCCGGGACAGCCTTGGGGGTTCTTC.

This sequence joins TRBV4-1 and TRBJ2-1; D gene uncertain. The CDR3 contains 12 residues. Germline V lookup: CDR1 MGHRA, CDR2 YSYEKL. With 3 bases removed from V and 8 bases from J, the gap between germline ends came to 8 bases. CDR3 coding DNA: TGCGCCAGCAGCCACGATGACGATGAGCAGTTCTTC. Translation gives CASSHDDDEQFF.

The gene calls are TRBV4-3 and TRBJ1-1, with D uncertain. From germline, CDR1 is LGHNA and CDR2 YSLEER. The CDR3 is 13 amino acids. The V gene lost 0 bases and the J gene lost 3 bases, with 5 bases spanning the gap. The CDR3, as DNA: TGCGCCAGCAGCCAAGAGGAGGACACTGAAGCTTTCTTT. Amino acid sequence: CASSQEEDTEAFF.

The rearrangement uses TRBV11-2 and TRBJ1-2; D is possibly TRBD1 (5 bases). The germline V and J ends were trimmed by 5 bases and 4 bases, with 26 bases remaining between them. The CDR3 runs to 18 residues. Germline assignment: CDR1 SGHAT and CDR2 FQNNGV. The CDR3 DNA sequence: TGTGCCAGCAGCCAGAAACTTTCCCCGGGACCGACGATCTATGGCTACACCTTC. It yields the protein CASSQKLSPGPTIYGYTF.

This clone appeared a single time. The chain is built from TRBV19 and TRBJ2-7, with D possibly being TRBD1 or TRBD2 (5 bases each). The CDR3 loop spans 12 amino acids. The germline V gene has CDR1 LNHDA and CDR2 SQIVND (reference sequence). The germline V and J ends were trimmed by 6 bases and 4 bases, with 10 bases remaining between them. The CDR3 is CASSRGPYEQYF. The CDR3 bases are TGTGCCAGTAGCCGGGGCCCTTACGAGCAGTACTTC.

The chain carries TRBV7-7 and TRBJ2-7; D could derive from TRBD1 or TRBD2 (6 bases each). In germline, CDR1 is SSHAT, CDR2 FNYEAQ (reference sequence). This CDR3 has 14 amino acids. The V and J ends lost 6 bases and 5 bases respectively, with 17 bases between them. In nucleotides, the CDR3 is TGTGCCAGCAGTTTCCTTACCGGGGGCAACGAGCAGTACTTC. Translating it yields CASSFLTGGNEQYF.

J is TRBJ2-1 and V is TRBV12-5, with no clear D. The CDR3 runs to 12 residues. CDR1 and CDR2 (germline): LGHNT, FRNRAP. V was pared by 6 bases and J by 7 bases, with 10 bases between. The CDR3: CASGWKGNEQFF. The CDR3 bases are TGTGCTAGTGGCTGGAAGGGAAATGAGCAGTTCTTC.

The chain employs TRBV4-3 and TRBJ2-5, with D maybe TRBD1 (6 bases). The CDR3 runs to 15 residues. The V gene lost 0 bases and the J gene lost 1 base, with 9 bases spanning the gap. Per germline, CDR1 LGHNA and CDR2 YSLEER. For the CDR3, the DNA is TGCGCCAGCAGCCAAGATAGGGGGACCCAAGAGACCCAGTACTTC. This sequence encodes CASSQDRGTQETQYF.

The rearrangement joins TRBV9 to TRBJ1-1, with TRBD1 matching 7 bases. The CDR3 is 13 amino acids. The V gene end was trimmed by 1 base and the J gene end by 7 bases; junction bases not matched to a gene: 4. Germline V gene lookup returns CDR1 SGDLS and CDR2 YYNGEE. The CDR3 is CASSVYGDSEAFF. DNA of the CDR3: TGTGCCAGCAGCGTATATGGGGACAGTGAAGCTTTCTTT. The variable domain in full, completed from reference TRBV9 and TRBJ1-1, reads DSGVTQTPKHLITATGQRVTLRCSPRSGDLSVYWYQQSLDQGLQFLIQYYNGEERAKGNILERFSAQQFPDLHSELNLSSLELGDSALYFCASSVYGDSEAFFGQGTRLTVV.

V and J are TRBV29-1 and TRBJ2-5, with 9 bases fitting TRBD2. V trimming: 5 bases; J trimming: 3 bases; junction bases outside the gene matches: 7. Germline CDR1 SQVTM, CDR2 ANQGSEA. There are 14 residues in the CDR3. This CDR3 reads CSVIEASGKETQYF. Here the CDR3 DNA reads TGCAGCGTTATAGAGGCTAGCGGGAAAGAGACCCAGTACTTC.

The chain carries TRBV7-8 and TRBJ2-1, with 9 bases identical to TRBD2. Germline CDR1 and CDR2: SGHVS and FQNEAQ. V shed 1 base and J 15 bases; nucleotides not matched to a gene: 4. This CDR3 region has 12 residues. The CDR3 loop reads CASSLEAGGLFF. In DNA form, the CDR3 reads TGTGCCAGCAGCTTAGAGGCGGGGGGGTTGTTCTTC.